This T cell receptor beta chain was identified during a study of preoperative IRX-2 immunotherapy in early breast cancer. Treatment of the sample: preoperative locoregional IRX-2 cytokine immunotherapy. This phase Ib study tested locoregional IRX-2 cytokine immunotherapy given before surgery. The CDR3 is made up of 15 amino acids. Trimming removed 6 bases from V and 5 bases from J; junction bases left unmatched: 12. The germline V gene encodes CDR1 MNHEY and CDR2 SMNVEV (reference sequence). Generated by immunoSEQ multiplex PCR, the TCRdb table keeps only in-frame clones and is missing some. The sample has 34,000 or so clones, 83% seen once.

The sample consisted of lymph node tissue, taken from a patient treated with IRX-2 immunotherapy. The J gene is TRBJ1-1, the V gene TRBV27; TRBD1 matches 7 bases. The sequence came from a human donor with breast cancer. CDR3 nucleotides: TGTGCCAGCAGGAACCGTCTCCAGGGGGGGACTGAAGCTTTCTTT. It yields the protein CASRNRLQGGTEAFF.